Each of the 20 T cell receptor beta chains below was sequenced from the same sample in a study of tumor-infiltrating lymphocytes in localized non-small cell lung cancer. Sequencing was performed with immunoSEQ multiplex PCR; in TCRdb, only in-frame clones are kept and a portion is missing. The sample lists 9,500 to 15,000 clones; roughly 66% were seen once. The sequenced sample consisted of uninvolved lung tissue not adjacent to the tumor. The origin of the receptors is a human donor with non-small cell lung cancer.

V and J are TRBV5-4 and TRBJ1-4; 8 nucleotides match TRBD1. J was trimmed by 0 bases and V by 4 bases; bases with no gene match: 5. CDR1 and CDR2 from the germline V gene are SGHNT and YYREEE (reference sequence). The CDR3 has 16 residues. The CDR3 reads CASSPTGDATNEKLFF. CDR3 sequence (DNA): TGTGCCAGCAGCCCGACAGGGGATGCAACTAATGAAAAACTGTTTTTT.

The genes are TRBV7-6 and TRBJ2-1; a possible D gene is TRBD2 (6 bases). The CDR3 spans 15 residues. V was cut by 5 bases and J by 0 bases, with 11 bases left in between. In germline, CDR1 is SGHVS, CDR2 FNYEAQ. CDR3 in DNA: TGTGCCAGCAGCCCCTGGAGGGGCTCCTACAATGAGCAGTTCTTC. Protein: CASSPWRGSYNEQFF.

J is TRBJ2-1 and V is TRBV7-2; D gene ambiguous. The V end lost 5 bases, the J end lost 0 bases, and 11 bases lay between the germline ends. Per germline, CDR1 SGHTA and CDR2 FQGNSA. The CDR3 is made up of 15 amino acids. CDR3 bases: TGTGCCAGCAGCGTGGACGTTAGCTCCTACAATGAGCAGTTCTTC. Its translation: CASSVDVSSYNEQFF.

The V and J genes are TRBV10-3 and TRBJ1-3, with D perhaps matching TRBD1 (6 bases). There are 14 residues in the CDR3. The V end lost 6 bases, the J end lost 2 bases, and 11 bases lay between the germline ends. CDR1 is ENHRY, CDR2 SYGVKD, per germline. This chain's CDR3 is CAIRGSGAGNTIYF. In DNA form, the CDR3 reads TGTGCCATCAGGGGCTCAGGGGCTGGAAACACCATATATTTT.

The rearrangement joins TRBV19 to TRBJ2-7; 10 bases are a match to TRBD1. CDR3 length: 15 residues. Trimming at V came to 3 bases and at J to 3 bases, leaving 5 bases not matched to a gene. Looked up from germline, CDR1 is LNHDA and CDR2 is SQIVND (reference sequence). CDR3 loop: CASSIGTGASYEQYF. Here the CDR3 DNA reads TGTGCCAGTAGTATTGGGACAGGGGCGAGCTACGAGCAGTACTTC.

Concerning this clone: One end of the junction fails to match germline, which may point to a read error. This chain joins TRBV10-3 and TRBJ2-5; D unresolved. CDR3 size: 12 residues. Germline-derived CDR1 and CDR2 are ENHRY and SYGVKD. The CDR3 here is CASSSYAKTQYF. The CDR3, as DNA: TGTGCCAGCAGTTCCTACGCCAAGACCCAGTACTTC.

This rearrangement joins TRBV18 to TRBJ1-6; 7 bases match TRBD1. In germline, CDR1 is KGHSH, CDR2 LQKENI. The junction had 3 bases not matched to a gene; V was cut back by 2 bases and J by 8 bases. This CDR3 contains 14 residues. As DNA, the CDR3 is TGTGCCAGCTCACCAAGAGACAGGGATTCACCCCTCCACTTT. Protein sequence: CASSPRDRDSPLHF.

The rearrangement joins TRBV30 to TRBJ1-3; the D is unclear. The germline V gene has CDR1 GTSNPN and CDR2 SVGIG (reference sequence). V gave up 5 bases and J gave up 4 bases, with 18 bases separating them. The CDR3 loop spans 15 amino acids. CDR3 coding DNA: TGTGCCTGGGAAAAAATTCCTTCGCGGGGAAACACCATATATTTT. Amino acid sequence: CAWEKIPSRGNTIYF.

The table lists this clone with a few counts. The chain uses TRBV5-1 and TRBJ1-5; D is perhaps TRBD1 (5 bases). V was cut by 5 bases and J by 4 bases, with 13 bases left in between. CDR1 is SGHRS and CDR2 is YFSETQ in the germline V gene. The CDR3 runs 14 residues. The CDR3: CASSQVGGNQPQHF. DNA of the CDR3: TGCGCCAGCAGTCAAGTCGGGGGTAATCAGCCCCAGCATTTT.

The sample holds a few counts of this clone. V usage is TRBV29-1 and J usage is TRBJ1-1, with no clear D. There are 13 residues in the CDR3. The V gene lost 4 bases and the J gene lost 1 base, with 10 bases spanning the gap. Germline CDR1 is SQVTM and CDR2 is ANQGSEA. The CDR3 coding sequence is TGCAGCGTTGGTGACAACTCGAACACTGAAGCTTTCTTT. It codes for CSVGDNSNTEAFF.

The chain joins TRBV7-2 to TRBJ1-6; D remains unclear. V was clipped by 5 bases and J by 7 bases, with 12 bases between them. Germline CDR1 and CDR2: SGHTA and FQGNSA. CDR3 length: 14 residues. CDR3 coding DNA: TGTGCCAGCAGCCAAGCTGGCACCAATTCACCCCTCCACTTT. This gives the protein CASSQAGTNSPLHF.

The rearrangement links TRBV6-1 to TRBJ1-5; TRBD1 matches at 8 bases. Germline V lookup: CDR1 MNHNS, CDR2 SASEGT. V trimming: 1 base; J trimming: 0 bases; junction bases outside the gene matches: 8. CDR3 length: 18 residues. CDR3 nucleotides: TGTGCCAGCAGTGAAGGGACAGGGCGGAGTTATAGCAATCAGCCCCAGCATTTT. It encodes CASSEGTGRSYSNQPQHF.

The chain recombines TRBV5-1 with TRBJ1-1; D ambiguous. CDR3 size: 13 residues. Trimming shortened V by 3 bases and J by 1 base, and 7 bases separated the two germline ends. Germline V gene lookup returns CDR1 SGHRS and CDR2 YFSETQ. The CDR3 nucleotides are TGCGCCAGCAGCTCACTAGGGAACACTGAAGCTTTCTTT. Amino acids: CASSSLGNTEAFF.

The rearrangement joins TRBV28 to TRBJ2-1; possibly TRBD2 for D (5 bases). Germline lookup yields CDR1 MDHEN and CDR2 SYDVKM. Trimming removed 6 bases from V and 6 bases from J, with 18 bases in between. The CDR3 contains 15 residues. The CDR3 DNA reads TGTGCCAGCAGCCTAACTAGACGGTACCCCAATGAGCAGTTCTTC. Amino acid sequence: CASSLTRRYPNEQFF.

The chain has TRBV6-5 and TRBJ1-1; no firm D call. This CDR3 spans 13 amino acids. Germline-derived CDR1 and CDR2 are MNHEY and SVGAGI. V was shortened by 6 bases and J by 1 base, with 9 bases between the two germline ends. CDR3 coding DNA: TGTGCCAGCAGAAGGGTAGAGAACACTGAAGCTTTCTTT. Residues: CASRRVENTEAFF.

This clone was detected only a few times. This rearrangement joins TRBV6-5 to TRBJ1-5; no clear D. The CDR3 loop spans 15 amino acids. V dropped 1 base and J dropped 3 bases, with 10 bases sitting between them. CDR1 and CDR2 from the germline V gene are MNHEY and SVGAGI. CDR3 sequence: CASSYWSRFNQPQHF. The DNA for the CDR3 is TGTGCCAGCAGTTACTGGTCCAGGTTCAATCAGCCCCAGCATTTT.

The chain combines TRBV10-2 with TRBJ2-7, with 15 bases that match TRBD2. The CDR3 sequence is 16 residues long. From germline, CDR1 is WSHSY and CDR2 SAAADI. V shed 6 bases and J 4 bases; nucleotides not matched to a gene: 7. CDR3 amino acids: CASSGLAGGPRYEQYF. CDR3 bases: TGCGCCAGCAGCGGACTAGCGGGAGGGCCGAGATACGAGCAGTACTTC.

This chain joins TRBV6-5 and TRBJ1-1; weak D call: TRBD1 (5 bases). The CDR3 runs 16 residues. V lost 4 bases and J lost 0, with 15 bases in between. Germline V gene data show CDR1 as MNHEY and CDR2 as SVGAGI. DNA of the CDR3: TGTGCCAGCAGTTGGGGGACCCGGGCCATGAACACTGAAGCTTTCTTT. Its protein is CASSWGTRAMNTEAFF.

This clone was found a few times. The V call is TRBV11-2, the J call TRBJ2-7; no firm D call. CDR3 length: 11 residues. V was pared by 0 bases and J by 7 bases, with 4 bases between. The V gene's germline CDR1 is SGHAT and CDR2 FQNNGV. The CDR3 region is CASSLDWEQYF. DNA of the CDR3: TGTGCCAGCAGCTTAGATTGGGAGCAGTACTTC.

V usage is TRBV7-8 and J usage is TRBJ2-7; D is possibly TRBD1 or TRBD2 (5 bases each). The V and J ends lost 0 bases and 5 bases respectively, with 11 bases between them. The CDR3 is 14 amino acids. Germline V lookup: CDR1 SGHVS, CDR2 FQNEAQ. The CDR3 nucleotides read TGTGCCAGCAGCTTAGCCATTGGGGACCACGAGCAGTACTTC. Translation gives CASSLAIGDHEQYF.